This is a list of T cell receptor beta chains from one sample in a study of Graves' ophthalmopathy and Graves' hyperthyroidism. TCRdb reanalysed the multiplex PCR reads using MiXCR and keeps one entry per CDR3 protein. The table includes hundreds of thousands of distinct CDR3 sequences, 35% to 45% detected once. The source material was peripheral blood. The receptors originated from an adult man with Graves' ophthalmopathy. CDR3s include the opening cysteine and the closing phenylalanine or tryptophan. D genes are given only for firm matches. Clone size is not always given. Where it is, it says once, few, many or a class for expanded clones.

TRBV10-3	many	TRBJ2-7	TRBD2	TGTGCCATCAGTGATTATACTAGCGGGGGGGCGTACGAGCAGTACTTC	CAISDYTSGGAYEQYF
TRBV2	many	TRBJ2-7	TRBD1	TGTGCCAGCAGAATTACAGGGGGAAGAGGCTACGAGCAGTACTTC	CASRITGGRGYEQYF
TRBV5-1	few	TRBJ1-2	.	TGCGCCACTCGCGGGGTGGCGGACTATGGCTACACCTTC	CATRGVADYGYTF
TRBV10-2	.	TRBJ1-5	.	TGTGCCAGCTCACCACCAGGGTATAGCAATCAGCCCCAGCATTTT	CASSPPGYSNQPQHF
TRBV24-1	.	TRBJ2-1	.	TGTGCCACCAGTGATTTCGGGTCAGACACCTTCTCCTACAATGAGCAGTTCTTC	CATSDFGSDTFSYNEQFF
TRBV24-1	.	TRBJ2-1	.	TGTGCCACCAGTGATGGACGGGACAATGAGCAGTTCTTC	CATSDGRDNEQFF
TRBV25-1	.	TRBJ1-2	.	TGTGCCAGCAGTCTACACGGGGCATTCGATAACTATGGCTACACCTTC	CASSLHGAFDNYGYTF
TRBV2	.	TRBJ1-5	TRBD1	TGTGCCAGCAGCCCGGGACAGGGCGGGCAAGAGACCCAGCATTTT	CASSPGQGGQETQHF
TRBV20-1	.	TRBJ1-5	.	TGCAGTGCTACCTTCGGGGCATATAGCAATCAGCCCCAGCATTTT	CSATFGAYSNQPQHF
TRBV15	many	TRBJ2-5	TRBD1	TGTGCCACCAGCAAGGACAGGGTACAAGAGACCCAGTACTTC	CATSKDRVQETQYF
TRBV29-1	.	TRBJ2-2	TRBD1	TGCAGCGTTGAAGTTCGGGGACAGTTGAACACTGGGGAGCTGTTTTTT	CSVEVRGQLNTGELFF
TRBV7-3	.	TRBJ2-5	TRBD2	TGTGCCAGCAGCTGGACTAGCGGGAGCGGCGAGACCCAGTACTTC	CASSWTSGSGETQYF
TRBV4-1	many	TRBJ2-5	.	TGCGCCAGCAGCCAAGATGTCGCTCAGAGGCAAGAGACCCAGTACTTC	CASSQDVAQRQETQYF
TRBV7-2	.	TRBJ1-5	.	TGTGCCAGCAGCTTGGGACACAGCAATCAGCCCCAGCATTTT	CASSLGHSNQPQHF
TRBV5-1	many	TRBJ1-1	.	TGCGCCAGCAGCTTGAGGCCAGATGGGGGGTACACTGAAGCTTTCTTT	CASSLRPDGGYTEAFF
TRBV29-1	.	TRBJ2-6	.	TGCAGCTTACCGGACTCTGGGGCCAACGTCCTGACTTTC	CSLPDSGANVLTF
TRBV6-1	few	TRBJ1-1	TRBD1	TGTGCCAGCAGCCTTTGGACAGGAATGAACACTGAAGCTTTCTTT	CASSLWTGMNTEAFF
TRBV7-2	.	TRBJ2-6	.	TGTGCCAGCAGCTTAGGCCTTATCTCTGGGGCCAACGTCCTGACTTTC	CASSLGLISGANVLTF
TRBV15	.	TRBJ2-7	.	TGTGCCACCAGCAGGGACCAGACGCCTGGAGTAGAATCCGAGCAGTACTTC	CATSRDQTPGVESEQYF
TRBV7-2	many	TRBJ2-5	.	TGTGCCAGCACCTCAGGGGTAGGGAGGGGTCAAGAGACCCAGTACTTC	CASTSGVGRGQETQYF
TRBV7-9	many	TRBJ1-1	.	TGTGCCAGCAGCTTAGAGGGATGGGACACTGAAGCTTTCTTT	CASSLEGWDTEAFF
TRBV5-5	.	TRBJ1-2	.	TGTGCCAGCACCCGCCGGGACGGGAACTATGGCTACACCTTC	CASTRRDGNYGYTF
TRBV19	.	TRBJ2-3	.	TGTGCCAAAACCACTGGTGTGCAGTATTTT	CAKTTGVQYF
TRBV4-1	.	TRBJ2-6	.	TGCGCCAGCAGCCGAGGGCCCAGGCAAGGACTCCACTCTGGGGCCAACGTCCTGACTTTC	CASSRGPRQGLHSGANVLTF
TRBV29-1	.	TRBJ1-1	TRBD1	TGCAGCGCGGCTGGACAGGGCCACACTGAAGCTTTCTTT	CSAAGQGHTEAFF
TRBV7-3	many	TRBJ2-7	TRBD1	TGTGCCAGCAGCCCAGGACAGGGCTACTACGAGCAGTACTTC	CASSPGQGYYEQYF
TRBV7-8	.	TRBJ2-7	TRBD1	TGTGCCAGCAGCCTCTGGGACAGGAACTACGAGCAGTACTTC	CASSLWDRNYEQYF
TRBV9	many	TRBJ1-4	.	TGTGCCAGCAGCGTAGACGGTGGCAGGGGAACTAATGAAAAACTGTTTTTT	CASSVDGGRGTNEKLFF
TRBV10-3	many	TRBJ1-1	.	TGTGCCATCAGTGATGGCAGAGAAGCTTTCTTT	CAISDGREAFF
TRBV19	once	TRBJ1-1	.	TGTGCCAGTAGATGGGGGGGGTGGGAAGCTTTCTTT	CASRWGGWEAFF
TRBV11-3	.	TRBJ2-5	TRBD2	TGTGCCGGCAGTGGGACTAGCGGGGCGGAGACCCAGTACTTC	CAGSGTSGAETQYF
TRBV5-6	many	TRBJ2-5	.	TGTGCCAGCAGCGGGTTCGGGGCGGGTAACCAAGAGACCCAGTACTTC	CASSGFGAGNQETQYF
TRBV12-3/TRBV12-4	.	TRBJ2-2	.	TGTGCCAGCAGTTTCTCGGGGGATGGCACCGGGGAGCTGTTTTTT	CASSFSGDGTGELFF
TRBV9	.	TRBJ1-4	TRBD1	TGTGCCAGCAGCGTAGGGACAGGCGAAAAACTGTTTTTT	CASSVGTGEKLFF
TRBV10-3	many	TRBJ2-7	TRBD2	TGTGCCATCTTAGATGGGACTAGCGGCAGCCACGAGCAGTACTTC	CAILDGTSGSHEQYF
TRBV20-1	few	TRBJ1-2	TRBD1	TGCAGTGCTAGAGAGCAGACAGGGGGAAACTATGGCTACACCTTC	CSAREQTGGNYGYTF
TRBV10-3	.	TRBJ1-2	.	TGTGCCATCAGTGCCCCCGGGGGAACTAACTATGGCTACACCTTC	CAISAPGGTNYGYTF
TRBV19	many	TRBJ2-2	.	TGTGCCAGTAGTAGACAGATTAACACCGGGGAGCTGTTTTTT	CASSRQINTGELFF
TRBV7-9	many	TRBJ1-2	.	TGTGCCAGCAGCTTAGAAACGAGGGTTTCTCCTGGCTACACCTTC	CASSLETRVSPGYTF